This T cell receptor beta chain was recorded in a study of chemoradiotherapy in HPV16-positive cancers (dated by TCRdb to the early 2020s). Context from the whole study: Functional T-cell assays on cells from two HPV16-positive patients defined candidate HPV-specific T-cell clones and common TCR motifs. The study set out to ask whether T-cell immunity against the HPV oncoproteins E6 and E7 changes over the course of chemoradiotherapy and whether that immunity affects survival. The candidate HPV-specific TCRs and motifs were subsequently tracked in TCR repertoires obtained from roughly 90 patients with HPV-related cancers. What the research found in general, with its limitations: Expansion of candidate HPV-specific clones and E7-related TCR motifs was observed in the tumor microenvironment during treatment, whereas no such expansion was observed for non-HPV-specific T cells. In HPV16-positive patients, expansion of HPV-responsive T cells during chemoradiotherapy was associated with improved recurrence-free survival. Only a couple of HPV16-positive patients were used to derive the functional definition of HPV-specific T cells, and the survival association was reported for HPV16-positive patients.

Because repertoires were sampled repeatedly during chemoradiotherapy, clonal expansion in the tumor microenvironment could be followed. To note about this clone: It has no known antigen specificity. No quality values exist for individual bases; no much larger clone is one base distant.

Trimming accounts for 8 bases at V and 4 bases at J, while the number of junction bases matched to no gene is 0. The CDR3 runs 11 residues from the cysteine to the phenylalanine. CDR3 DNA only is kept here, 33 bases in frame from base 1. CDR1 and CDR2 are drawn from the germline V gene (reference sequence): LNHNV, YYDKDF. To prepare the library, the immunoSEQ multiplex PCR assay was applied. Sourced from immuneACCESS, this table was stored by TCRdb with only in-frame sequences that have V and J called. A share of the clones is absent; for the studies checked, an unresolved V gene accounts for under half, and the remainder has no known explanation. This sample has some 27,000 clones in its table, and just over 90% of those were observed once. Approximately 23% of the sample is in the top ten clones.

The chain links TRBV15 with TRBJ2-3; the junction holds 7 bases that match TRBD2. This sequence originates from a human donor with HPV-associated anogenital cancer. Sequenced material: blood, taken from a patient who underwent chemoradiotherapy. The DNA reads TGTGCCACCCGGGAGGCAGATACGCAGTATTTT. This is translated as CATREADTQYF.